This T cell receptor beta chain was captured by sequencing in a study of shared clonotypes between healthy human individuals. Turning to the study itself: Three men and a couple of women, aged 18 to 49, were donors.

Worth noting for this clone: Its antigen remains unknown.

The CDR3 has 13 amino acids. The V and J ends lost 4 bases and 3 bases respectively, with 9 bases between them. Germline V gene sequence: CDR1 SGHRS, CDR2 YFSETQ. The naive CD8 population came from CD45RO-negative cells selected for CCR7, without terminally differentiated effector memory CD45RA+ cells. Execution of the assay was at deep level. Generated by immunoSEQ multiplex PCR, the TCRdb table keeps only in-frame clones and is missing some. This table has about 2 million clones, about 95% appearing once. Whole-study findings and limits: Donor scarcity curtailed the genetic and exposure-history diversity represented herein.

The chain has TRBV5-1 and TRBJ2-3; D might be TRBD1 (5 bases). Input material: naive CD8+ T cells sorted from blood. This receptor was obtained from a man between 18 and 35 years old in good health. The CDR3 sequence is CASSLSGTDTQYF. CDR3 bases: TGCGCCAGCAGCCTATCAGGGACAGATACGCAGTATTTT. The full variable domain, completed using reference TRBV5-1 and TRBJ2-3, is KAGVTQTPRYLIKTRGQQVTLSCSPISGHRSVSWYQQTPGQGLQFLFEYFSETQRNKGNFPGRFSGRQFSNSRSEMNVSTLELGDSALYLCASSLSGTDTQYFGPGTRLTVL.